These T cell receptor beta chains were read from a single sample in a study of somatic mutations in cytotoxic T cells in rheumatoid arthritis. Measured with immunoSEQ multiplex PCR; TCRdb has only the in-frame clones, and not every one. The sample lists 14,000 or so clones, roughly 87% occurring once. Sequenced sample: CD8+ T cells sorted from blood. These receptor sequences come from an adult with rheumatoid arthritis. Both conserved end residues are part of each CDR3.

V	J	CDR3
TRBV5-1	TRBJ2-1	CASSLEGVGYNEQFF
TRBV7-9	TRBJ1-1	CASSLFPEAFF
TRBV2	TRBJ2-5	CAIQQGGLADRWGETQYF
TRBV4-1	TRBJ2-7	CASSQLVSYEQYF
TRBV9	TRBJ2-7	CASSQTGNSYEQYF
TRBV27	TRBJ2-7	CASSLMATYEQYF
TRBV28	TRBJ1-5	CASSLFRNRVGQPQHF
TRBV7-9	TRBJ1-1	CASSSDRVGMNTEAFF
TRBV7-9	TRBJ1-2	CASSLFPRGYGYTF
TRBV29-1	TRBJ2-5	CSLRQGDETQYF
TRBV2	TRBJ2-7	CASSELPSADYEQYF
TRBV28	TRBJ1-1	CASSTHSSATGDTEAFF
TRBV28	TRBJ2-2	CASSPRTGVAGELFF
TRBV27	TRBJ2-1	CASSFQGSYNEQFF
TRBV5-5	TRBJ2-5	CASSPSGVTEQGTQYF
TRBV6-1	TRBJ1-3	CATDPAGNTIYF
TRBV20-1	TRBJ1-1	CSASLNTEAFF
TRBV14	TRBJ2-7	CASSQGFPPRAGYEQYF
TRBV7-2	TRBJ2-7	CASSLASGTGGHEQYF
TRBV5-1	TRBJ2-7	CASSLSTLYEQYF
TRBV19	TRBJ1-2	CASSLVRLVGRNGYTF
TRBV10-3	TRBJ2-1	CAISDVGRAHNEQFF
TRBV6-5	TRBJ2-5	CASSYGAGSQETQYF
TRBV7-9	TRBJ2-7	CASSLVSGLWTYEQYF
TRBV6-5	TRBJ2-1	CASSYGQNPNEQFF
TRBV27	TRBJ1-2	CASSFIGQGSYGYTF
TRBV7-6	TRBJ2-1	CASSLGGVAVNEQFF
TRBV9	TRBJ2-7	CASSEGRLAFEQYF
TRBV2	TRBJ2-1	CASSILVGGDRRRGDYNEQFF
TRBV28	TRBJ1-4	CASSYGSHRTGSGEKLFF
TRBV2	TRBJ2-7	CASSEGIRESREQYF
TRBV7-9	TRBJ1-2	CASSRGQGALDGYTF
TRBV7-2	TRBJ2-7	CASSSGTGYYEQYF